One sample yielded the 9 T cell receptor beta chains listed below, sequenced in a study of shared clonotypes between healthy human individuals. Profiled with immunoSEQ multiplex PCR; TCRdb holds only in-frame clones, not every one. The repertoire consists of 950,000 to 1,200,000 clones, with roughly 80% occurring once and the leading ten covering 0.85% to 1%. The sequencing input was memory CD4+ T cells from PBMCs. Noted subset: CD45RA-negative fraction. These receptor sequences come from a man between 18 and 35 years old in good health. Some clones in this sample may be carry-over from other donors' samples.

This chain links TRBV2 with TRBJ2-5, with D possibly TRBD1 on 6 matching bases. V dropped 6 bases and J dropped 10 bases, with 12 bases sitting between them. This CDR3 contains 11 residues. The germline V gene has CDR1 SNHLY and CDR2 FYNNEI. In DNA, the CDR3 is TGTGCCAGCAGCGGACAGAGGGACCAGTACTTC. It translates to CASSGQRDQYF. Full variable domain (rest looked up from reference TRBV2 and TRBJ2-5): EPEVTQTPSHQVTQMGQEVILRCVPISNHLYFYWYRQILGQKVEFLVSFYNNEISEKSEIFDDQFSVERPDGSNFTLKIRSTKLEDSAMYFCASSGQRDQYFGPGTRLLVL.

The V gene is TRBV13, the J gene TRBJ2-7, with D uncertain. This CDR3 spans 12 amino acids. Trimming cost V 0 bases and J 7 bases, with 7 bases left between them. Germline CDR1 is PRHDT and CDR2 is FYEKMQ (reference sequence). Written as DNA, the CDR3 is TGTGCCAGCAGCTTAGGGGTTCGGGAGCAGTACTTC. This sequence encodes CASSLGVREQYF. Variable domain in full (rest from reference TRBV13 and TRBJ2-7): AAGVIQSPRHLIKEKRETATLKCYPIPRHDTVYWYQQGPGQDPQFLISFYEKMQSDKGSIPDRFSAQQFSDYHSELNMSSLELGDSALYFCASSLGVREQYFGPGTRLTVT.

Comments on this clone: A much bigger clone sits one base away, suggesting this may be a read error. The gene calls are TRBV11-2 and TRBJ1-4; 7 bases align to TRBD1. CDR3 length: 14 amino acids. With 5 bases clipped from V and 2 bases from J, the junction kept 2 bases outside the gene matches. The V gene's germline CDR1 is SGHAT and CDR2 FQNNGV. The CDR3 sequence is CASSPRGTNEKLFF. CDR3 sequence (DNA): TGTGCCAGCAGCCCCAGGGGGACTAATGAAAAACTGTTTTTT. The complete variable domain, with remaining parts taken from reference TRBV11-2 and TRBJ1-4, reads EAGVAQSPRYKIIEKRQSVAFWCNPISGHATLYWYQQILGQGPKLLIQFQNNGVVDDSQLPKDRFSAERLKGVDSTLKIQPAKLEDSAVYLCASSPRGTNEKLFFGSGTQLSVL.

V usage is TRBV6-5 and J usage is TRBJ2-3; the match to TRBD2 covers 9 bases. In germline, CDR1 is MNHEY, CDR2 SVGAGI. The V and J ends lost 6 bases and 4 bases, in that order; junction bases with no gene match: 8. This CDR3 has 15 residues. CDR3 sequence reads: CASRDGGTSPDTQYF. The DNA of the CDR3 is TGTGCCAGCAGGGACGGAGGGACTAGCCCAGATACGCAGTATTTT.

The V gene is TRBV2, the J gene TRBJ1-5, with D maybe TRBD1 (6 bases). Trimming removed 5 bases at V and 1 base at J, with 9 bases between. CDR1 and CDR2 from the germline V gene are SNHLY and FYNNEI. The CDR3 spans 14 residues. DNA for the CDR3: TGTGCCAGCAGTCTTCAGGGGAGCAATCAGCCCCAGCATTTT. Its protein product is CASSLQGSNQPQHF. Using reference TRBV2 and TRBJ1-5 for the parts outside the CDR3, the full variable domain is EPEVTQTPSHQVTQMGQEVILRCVPISNHLYFYWYRQILGQKVEFLVSFYNNEISEKSEIFDDQFSVERPDGSNFTLKIRSTKLEDSAMYFCASSLQGSNQPQHFGDGTRLSIL.

The CDR3 region has the DNA TGTGCCAGCTCACCTCGGAAGGGCCAGCAAGAGACCCAGTACTTC. This gives the protein CASSPRKGQQETQYF. The genes are TRBV18 and TRBJ2-5; no definite D call. The V end lost 3 bases, the J end lost 2 bases, and 13 bases lay between the germline ends. Germline loops: CDR1 KGHSH, CDR2 LQKENI. The CDR3 spans 15 residues.

Comments on this clone: The sample contains more than one DNA sequence encoding this CDR3. This chain connects TRBV20-1 to TRBJ2-3; D remains ambiguous. Germline values: CDR1 DFQATT, CDR2 SNEGSKA (reference sequence). The CDR3 totals 11 residues. The V end was cut by 0 bases, the J end by 9 bases, with 7 bases between. The CDR3: CSARDLDTQYF. The CDR3 region has the DNA TGCAGTGCTAGAGATCTGGACACGCAGTATTTT.

The V and J genes are TRBV7-8 and TRBJ2-7; D is perhaps TRBD1 (6 bases). With 5 bases removed from V and 2 bases from J, the gap between germline ends came to 13 bases. This CDR3 region has 14 residues. CDR1 is SGHVS, CDR2 FQNEAQ, per germline. CDR3 amino acids: CASSLMTGPYEQYF. CDR3 DNA sequence: TGTGCCAGCAGCCTCATGACAGGTCCCTACGAGCAGTACTTC. Full variable domain (outside the CDR3, taken from reference TRBV7-8 and TRBJ2-7): GAGVSQSPRYKVAKRGQDVALRCDPISGHVSLFWYQQALGQGPEFLTYFQNEAQLDKSGLPSDRFFAERPEGSVSTLKIQRTQQEDSAVYLCASSLMTGPYEQYFGPGTRLTVT.

This rearrangement joins TRBV6-1 to TRBJ2-1; D gene ambiguous. Per germline, CDR1 MNHNS and CDR2 SASEGT. This CDR3 spans 12 amino acids. The V gene lost 3 bases and the J gene lost 4 bases, with 4 bases spanning the gap. In DNA form, the CDR3 reads TGTGCCAGCAGTGACAGATACAATGAGCAGTTCTTC. It encodes CASSDRYNEQFF.